Sequencing of this TCR beta chain was carried out in a study of T cells in Graves' hyperthyroidism and ophthalmopathy. Germline V gives CDR1 ENHRY, CDR2 SYGVKD. Trimming took off 10 bases at V and 5 bases at J, with 21 bases between the two ends. The CDR3 totals 15 residues. RNA transcripts were the template for amplifying TCR beta CDR3 regions. Using the HTBI primer set, a first-round RT-PCR was run on the TCR CDR3. TCRdb analysed the multiplex PCR reads with MiXCR anew, one entry per CDR3 protein. Here the sample spans around 250,000 distinct CDR3 sequences, about 15% being singletons. Ahead of any ophthalmopathy symptoms, the blood sample was obtained at the first diagnosis of hyperthyroidism. An approximately 10 ml volume of fresh peripheral blood provided the PBMCs.

The TCR originated in a woman aged 35 to 49 with Graves' hyperthyroidism that later progressed to Graves' ophthalmopathy. Material: blood. The gene calls are TRBV10-3 and TRBJ1-5; D perhaps matches TRBD1 (5 bases). The CDR3, as DNA: TGTGCCACAACTATCGGAACAGGCCTAGATCAGCCCCAGCATTTT. Amino acid sequence: CATTIGTGLDQPQHF.